This TCR beta chain is from a study of blood T cell repertoires in COVID-19. Study-level background: Whether acute or convalescent, the COVID-19 samples came from the United States, Italy and Spain. In each case, the material was cDNA or gDNA derived from T cells, B-cell-depleted T cells, or PBMCs.

In the authors' methods: The authors estimated nucleated cell counts from reference gene primer amplification. TCRdb keeps only in-frame clones here, not all; method: immunoSEQ multiplex PCR. V, J and clone size were drawn from that table, and D and trimming were deduced from the DNA. The top ten clones hold under 8.5% of a sample with 75,000 to 90,000 clones, roughly 87% of them seen once. The sequence derives from a man aged 18 to 35 with COVID-19, enrolled during active disease. The sample consisted of peripheral blood.

CDR3 nucleotide sequence: TGCGCCAGCAGCTTGGAAGGGTCTGTACGGATGGGGTACCTAGGGGTCTACGAGCAGTACTTC. Residues: CASSLEGSVRMGYLGVYEQYF. The chain recombines TRBV5-1 with TRBJ2-7, with D maybe TRBD1 (5 bases). The V and J ends lost 0 bases and 3 bases respectively, with 31 bases between them. This CDR3 is built from 21 residues. Germline CDR1 and CDR2: SGHRS and YFSETQ.